These 9 T cell receptor beta chains originate from one sample sequenced in a study of T cell repertoires in cytomegalovirus infection. TCRdb analysed the reads with MiXCR anew, one entry per CDR3 protein. The sample has some 940,000 distinct CDR3 sequences; about 33% are singletons. Which antigens these TCRs recognize remains unknown. Sequencing was performed on cultured CD8+ T cells from PBMCs, taken from culture after CMV antigen stimulation. Receptors were obtained from a human donor in good health (CMV status not recorded). Some clones in this sample may be carry-over from other donors' samples.

The V gene is TRBV28, the J gene TRBJ2-1, with 8 bases lining up with TRBD2. V lost 2 bases, J lost 4 bases, and 7 bases stayed unmatched. Germline V gene data show CDR1 as MDHEN and CDR2 as SYDVKM. The CDR3 is 16 residues long. This CDR3 is CASSLKRGPPYNEQFF. In DNA, the CDR3 is TGTGCCAGCAGTTTAAAGCGGGGGCCTCCTTACAATGAGCAGTTCTTC.

Ten or more counts support this clonotype. The chain links TRBV7-8 to TRBJ1-1; D unclear. Trimming removed 6 bases at V and 2 bases at J, with 13 bases between. The CDR3 sequence is 14 residues long. Germline loops: CDR1 SGHVS, CDR2 FQNEAQ. The CDR3 DNA reads TGTGCCAGCAGTCCATATACGGGAAACACTGAAGCTTTCTTT. Protein sequence: CASSPYTGNTEAFF.

This clonotype was seen only a few times. The chain carries TRBV10-2 and TRBJ2-1; 8 bases are a match to TRBD2. Germline trimming cut 8 bases from V and 3 bases from J; bases unmatched to any gene: 6. The CDR3 loop spans 14 amino acids. Germline V CDR1 and CDR2: WSHSY, SAAADI. CDR3 in DNA: TGCGCCAGCTTAGCGGGGAACAACTACAATGAGCAGTTCTTC. Protein: CASLAGNNYNEQFF.

This clonotype showed up many times. The rearrangement uses TRBV7-2 and TRBJ2-5, with TRBD2 matching 8 bases. Germline assignment: CDR1 SGHTA and CDR2 FQGNSA. CDR3 length: 17 amino acids. Trimming removed 5 bases from V and 3 bases from J; junction bases left unmatched: 14. Here the CDR3 reads CASSPQVSGVFEETQYF. The CDR3 region has the DNA TGTGCCAGCAGCCCCCAAGTTAGCGGGGTTTTTGAAGAGACCCAGTACTTC.

This chain connects TRBV14 to TRBJ1-2; the match to TRBD1 covers 8 bases. V was pared by 0 bases and J by 2 bases, with 5 bases of the junction left unmatched. CDR3 length: 16 residues. Germline loops: CDR1 SGHDN, CDR2 FVKESK. The CDR3 is CASSQEGAGGNYGYTF. The DNA for the CDR3 is TGTGCCAGCAGCCAAGAGGGGGCAGGGGGCAACTATGGCTACACCTTC.

There are many counts of this clonotype. The chain recombines TRBV7-2 with TRBJ1-1; no clear D. This CDR3 has 11 amino acids. V was trimmed by 4 bases and J by 7 bases, leaving 7 bases between them. CDR1 and CDR2 from the germline V gene are SGHTA and FQGNSA. The CDR3 loop reads CASSSGDEAFF. The CDR3, as DNA: TGTGCCAGCAGCTCCGGGGATGAAGCTTTCTTT. Using reference TRBV7-2 and TRBJ1-1 for the parts outside the CDR3, the full variable domain is GAGVSQSPSNKVTEKGKDVELRCDPISGHTALYWYRQSLGQGLEFLIYFQGNSAPDKSGLPSDRFSAERTGGSVSTLTIQRTQQEDSAVYLCASSSGDEAFFGQGTRLTVV.

This clonotype appeared a few times. The V gene is TRBV5-8, the J gene TRBJ2-2; 10 bases line up with TRBD1. The CDR3 covers 17 residues. Looked up from germline, CDR1 is SGHTS and CDR2 is YDEGEE. The ends lost 4 bases at V and 5 bases at J; junction bases unmatched: 11. This chain's CDR3 is CASSDALGTGETGELFF. The CDR3 DNA reads as TGTGCCAGCAGCGATGCCCTCGGGACAGGGGAAACCGGGGAGCTGTTTTTT.

This clonotype was seen a few times. V and J are TRBV6-1 and TRBJ2-3; D call uncertain. Trimming pared 4 bases from V and 1 base from J, leaving 12 bases between. Germline V lookup: CDR1 MNHNS, CDR2 SASEGT. This CDR3 is 15 amino acids long. This CDR3 reads CASSGLALGTDTQYF. DNA of the CDR3: TGTGCCAGCAGTGGACTTGCGCTGGGCACAGATACGCAGTATTTT.

This chain joins TRBV27 and TRBJ1-1; TRBD1 matches 8 bases. V shed 7 bases, J shed 6 bases, and the junction held 7 bases outside the gene matches. This CDR3 comprises 13 residues. The V gene's germline CDR1 is MNHEY and CDR2 SMNVEV (reference sequence). The CDR3 loop is CASNDRGGSEAFF. CDR3 bases: TGTGCCAGCAATGACAGGGGTGGCTCTGAAGCTTTCTTT.